This T cell receptor (beta chain) is drawn from a study of cytomegalovirus exposure and HLA in healthy donors. Researchers ran the PCR with 60 Vbeta and 13 Jbeta primers. Only in-frame clones appear in the TCRdb table, and some are missing; sequencing was by immunoSEQ multiplex PCR. Of under 200,000 clones in the sample, 70% to 80% were seen once. The receptor was isolated from a man between 18 and 35 years old in good health and CMV-seropositive. Material: PBMCs.

CDR3 coding DNA: TGTGCCACTAGGACTAGCGGGGGCCCCGCAGAGACCCAGTACTTC. Translating it yields CATRTSGGPAETQYF. The rearrangement joins TRBV19 to TRBJ2-5; 13 nucleotides agree with TRBD2. The CDR3 has 15 amino acids. J gave up 4 bases and V 10 bases, and 9 bases lay outside the gene matches. Germline V lookup: CDR1 LNHDA, CDR2 SQIVND (reference sequence).